This paragraph covers one TCR beta chain sequence. This clonotype was observed at least ten times. Its antigen is not yet known. No much larger clonotype is one base removed from it; base qualities were not supplied. Relative to germline, V is missing 8 bases and J is missing 5 bases, with 3 bases of the junction outside any gene match. Including the terminal cysteine and phenylalanine, the CDR3 comprises 13 residues. Only the CDR3 DNA stays, 39 bases, in frame from base 1. Based on the germline V gene, the CDR1 and CDR2 sequences are SNHLY and FYNNEI. The TCR beta CDR3 regions were amplified from the RNA transcripts. For the first round of RT-PCR on the TCR CDR3, the HTBI primer set was used together with the Qiagen OneStep RT-PCR kit. Libraries were constructed in a second round of multiplex PCR, after which size selection and purification were carried out. Libraries were sequenced paired-end with 100 bp reads on an Illumina HiSeq2000. In the original analysis: SOAPnuke was used to process the raw data, removing reads that contained adapters or uncalled bases, had a mean Phred below 15, or lacked an exact match to the constant primer or identifier. COPE v1.2.5 was used to merge high-quality paired reads, and clonotypes were defined as unique nucleotide sequences. Clonotypes were aligned to IMGT TRBV, TRBD and TRBJ reference segments using MiTCR v1.1. Only V-J combinations with frequency above 0.0001, covering 99% to 99.2% of repertoires, were analysed. The TCS score was defined as F50 (clonal expansion) divided by E x V (chaos), with BLOSUM62-based TCRdist calculated between CDR3 peptides within each V-J. Welch's t-statistics and random forest reduced 500 to 650 V-J features to roughly 13, which were used in a naive Bayes classifier (R e1071). TCRdb took the public reads, trimmed them with fastp at Q25, ran MiXCR for clone calling and kept in-frame beta chains. Identical CDR3 proteins give one entry, which carries the most common genes and DNA. TCRdb's processing, not the study's, gives the V and J calls here. Present in this sample are 300,000 to 500,000 distinct CDR3 sequences, 14% to 15% of which were seen just once. The ten most abundant clones make up 32% of the sample.

Graves' hyperthyroidism was defined as stable when no progression to ophthalmopathy occurred over 18 months of follow-up. Hyperthyroidism patients were aged 18 to 65 years and newly diagnosed, with disease duration of less than 2 months. Exclusion was applied to patients with uncontrolled infections, other autoimmune diseases, pregnancy or lactation. Diagnoses were established on the basis of clinical symptoms, serum thyroxine and TRAb, thyroid ultrasound, and orbital computed tomography. Ficoll-Paque density gradient centrifugation was used to isolate PBMCs from under 11 ml of fresh peripheral blood. Trizol reagent was used to extract total RNA, and RNA quality was then checked on an Agilent 2100 Bioanalyzer. The data were taken from a study of T cells in Graves' hyperthyroidism and ophthalmopathy (dated 2019 in TCRdb). Study-wide context: Peripheral blood samples were taken at initial diagnosis, before any treatment was given. TCR V-J signatures able to tell the groups apart were searched for in a discovery cohort of some 100 patients, of whom about 40 had Graves' ophthalmopathy and 55 to 65 had stable Graves' hyperthyroidism. Prospective prediction of ophthalmopathy was tested in an independent validation cohort of 18 hyperthyroidism patients and some 17 patients who later progressed to ophthalmopathy. In addition, the study compared T-cell repertoires in thyroid tissue and in blood from several Graves' hyperthyroidism patients. After sampling, hyperthyroidism patients received methimazole starting at 30 mg daily, and ophthalmopathy patients received high-dose intravenous methylprednisolone. The paper describes TCR Vbeta CDR3 sequencing of more than 120 peripheral blood samples, made up of 43 ophthalmopathy patients, 70 to 75 hyperthyroidism patients and 17 progressor patients. For training and testing, the 100 or so patients in the discovery cohort were randomly divided in a 7:3 ratio.

Study-wide conclusions, independent of this receptor: In validation, progression to ophthalmopathy was predicted by the model with almost 71% sensitivity and 72.22% specificity, a median of about 6 months before onset. A 13 V-J signature model separated ophthalmopathy from stable hyperthyroidism, with around 90% sensitivity and just under 84% specificity in cross-validation and 80%/75% in testing. No statistical method was used to fix the sample size in advance, and group allocation was not hidden from the investigators. Blood samples also contained most of the expanded thyroid clonotypes (frequency above 0.001), which suggests that blood repertoires may reflect thyroid immune responses.

This TCR was sampled from a woman between 25 and 40 years old with Graves' hyperthyroidism. Sequences were obtained from blood. This chain joins TRBV2 to TRBJ1-5, and TRBD1 matches 10 of the central bases. DNA sequence: TGTGCCAGCCGCGGGACAGGGGATCAGCCCCAGCATTTT. Its protein reads: CASRGTGDQPQHF.